This is a list of T cell receptor beta chains from one sample in a study of blood T cell repertoires in COVID-19. Repertoires were generated with immunoSEQ multiplex PCR, while TCRdb's copy carries only in-frame clones and drops some. Here the sample spans some 63,000 clones, 85% being singletons. The sample was peripheral blood. These receptors originate from a human donor in a cohort sampled during active COVID-19. Each CDR3 is given with its conserved first and last residue. D genes are given only for firm matches. The listing skips clone size in some rows; elsewhere it reads once, few, many or a size class.

D gene: TRBD1; V gene: TRBV11-3; J gene: TRBJ1-6; clone size: NA; CDR3 protein: CASSRTGDNSPLHF; CDR3 DNA: TGTGCCAGCAGCCGGACAGGGGATAATTCACCCCTCCACTTT
D gene: NA; V gene: TRBV29-1; J gene: TRBJ1-2; clone size: NA; CDR3 protein: CSVAGFDGYTF; CDR3 DNA: TGCAGCGTTGCAGGGTTCGATGGCTACACCTTC
D gene: TRBD1; V gene: TRBV5-1; J gene: TRBJ1-2; clone size: NA; CDR3 protein: CASRFGQGPYGYTF; CDR3 DNA: TGCGCCAGCAGATTCGGACAGGGTCCTTATGGCTACACCTTC
D gene: NA; V gene: TRBV5-8; J gene: TRBJ1-3; clone size: NA; CDR3 protein: CASSFTGLASGNTIYF; CDR3 DNA: TGTGCCAGCAGCTTCACAGGGCTCGCCTCTGGAAACACCATATATTTT
D gene: NA; V gene: TRBV2; J gene: TRBJ1-1; clone size: few; CDR3 protein: CASSEKVGLVAFF; CDR3 DNA: TGTGCCAGCAGTGAGAAGGTGGGACTGGTAGCTTTCTTT
D gene: TRBD2; V gene: TRBV5-5; J gene: TRBJ2-5; clone size: once; CDR3 protein: CASSSRGAGGQETQYF; CDR3 DNA: TGTGCCAGCAGCTCCAGGGGAGCGGGGGGCCAAGAGACCCAGTACTTC
D gene: TRBD1; V gene: TRBV6-5; J gene: TRBJ1-2; clone size: NA; CDR3 protein: CASSSGQGGYYGYTF; CDR3 DNA: TGTGCCAGCAGTTCGGGACAGGGAGGTTATTATGGCTACACCTTC
D gene: TRBD2; V gene: TRBV3-1/TRBV3-2; J gene: TRBJ2-2; clone size: few; CDR3 protein: CASSQLAGGGELFF; CDR3 DNA: TGTGCCAGCAGCCAGCTAGCGGGGGGCGGGGAGCTGTTTTTT
D gene: NA; V gene: TRBV19; J gene: TRBJ1-1; clone size: NA; CDR3 protein: CASKAGEAFF; CDR3 DNA: TGTGCCAGTAAGGCAGGGGAGGCTTTCTTT
D gene: TRBD2; V gene: TRBV9; J gene: TRBJ2-1; clone size: NA; CDR3 protein: CASSPIASGGASNEQFF; CDR3 DNA: TGTGCCAGCAGCCCGATTGCGAGCGGGGGGGCGTCCAATGAGCAGTTCTTC
D gene: NA; V gene: TRBV5-8; J gene: TRBJ1-1; clone size: NA; CDR3 protein: CASRFPGLNTEAFF; CDR3 DNA: TGTGCCAGCAGGTTCCCAGGGTTGAACACTGAAGCTTTCTTT
D gene: NA; V gene: TRBV10-3; J gene: TRBJ1-4; clone size: once; CDR3 protein: CATKEGLNEKLFF; CDR3 DNA: TGTGCCACGAAGGAGGGGCTTAATGAAAAACTGTTTTTT
D gene: NA; V gene: TRBV11-2; J gene: TRBJ1-2; clone size: NA; CDR3 protein: CASSLNPGKGGYTF; CDR3 DNA: TGTGCCAGCAGCTTAAATCCGGGGAAAGGGGGCTACACCTTC
D gene: NA; V gene: TRBV7-9; J gene: TRBJ1-2; clone size: NA; CDR3 protein: CASSSPPGASRYGYTF; CDR3 DNA: TGTGCCAGCAGCTCCCCACCGGGAGCTAGCCGATATGGCTACACCTTC
D gene: TRBD1; V gene: TRBV11-3; J gene: TRBJ2-5; clone size: NA; CDR3 protein: CASSRHRGETQYF; CDR3 DNA: TGTGCCAGCAGCCGACACAGGGGAGAGACCCAGTACTTC
D gene: TRBD1; V gene: TRBV9; J gene: TRBJ1-2; clone size: NA; CDR3 protein: CASRGQGRNYGYTF; CDR3 DNA: TGTGCCAGCAGGGGACAGGGACGGAACTATGGCTACACCTTC
D gene: NA; V gene: TRBV5-4; J gene: TRBJ2-3; clone size: NA; CDR3 protein: CASSLVGTDTQYF; CDR3 DNA: TGTGCCAGCAGCTTGGTAGGCACAGATACGCAGTATTTT
D gene: NA; V gene: TRBV6-2/TRBV6-3; J gene: TRBJ2-7; clone size: NA; CDR3 protein: CASSTQGFEQYF; CDR3 DNA: TGTGCCAGCAGTACCCAGGGTTTCGAGCAGTACTTC
D gene: TRBD1; V gene: TRBV10-2; J gene: TRBJ1-2; clone size: NA; CDR3 protein: CASSESTGQNYGYTF; CDR3 DNA: TGCGCCAGCAGTGAGTCGACAGGGCAAAACTATGGCTACACCTTC
D gene: NA; V gene: TRBV6-5; J gene: TRBJ2-3; clone size: once; CDR3 protein: CASRRRGLSTDTQYF; CDR3 DNA: TGTGCCAGCAGGAGACGGGGTCTAAGCACAGATACGCAGTATTTT
D gene: NA; V gene: TRBV19; J gene: TRBJ1-1; clone size: NA; CDR3 protein: CASSIGGFTEAFF; CDR3 DNA: TGTGCCAGTAGTATAGGAGGGTTTACTGAAGCTTTCTTT
D gene: TRBD1; V gene: TRBV5-1; J gene: TRBJ2-2; clone size: NA; CDR3 protein: CASSGGQGGGTGELFF; CDR3 DNA: TGCGCCAGCAGCGGAGGACAGGGGGGCGGCACCGGGGAGCTGTTTTTT
D gene: TRBD1; V gene: TRBV5-1; J gene: TRBJ2-1; clone size: once; CDR3 protein: CASSLATGAYNEQFF; CDR3 DNA: TGCGCCAGCAGCTTGGCCACAGGGGCCTACAATGAGCAGTTCTTC
D gene: NA; V gene: TRBV4-3; J gene: TRBJ2-1; clone size: NA; CDR3 protein: CASSQRHGYYNEQFF; CDR3 DNA: TGCGCCAGCAGCCAAAGGCACGGGTACTACAATGAGCAGTTCTTC
D gene: TRBD1; V gene: TRBV11-2; J gene: TRBJ2-5; clone size: once; CDR3 protein: CASSLGQGIRETQYF; CDR3 DNA: TGTGCCAGCAGCTTAGGACAGGGGATTCGAGAGACCCAGTACTTC
D gene: TRBD1; V gene: TRBV5-1; J gene: TRBJ1-1; clone size: once; CDR3 protein: CASSSQGEDTEAFF; CDR3 DNA: TGCGCCAGCAGTTCACAGGGGGAGGATACTGAAGCTTTCTTT
D gene: TRBD2; V gene: TRBV7-2; J gene: TRBJ2-5; clone size: NA; CDR3 protein: CASSVAGVWETQYF; CDR3 DNA: TGTGCCAGCAGTGTAGCGGGGGTATGGGAGACCCAGTACTTC
D gene: NA; V gene: TRBV5-1; J gene: TRBJ1-4; clone size: NA; CDR3 protein: CASSLGPHNEKLFF; CDR3 DNA: TGCGCCAGCAGCTTGGGGCCCCATAATGAAAAACTGTTTTTT
D gene: TRBD1; V gene: TRBV7-7; J gene: TRBJ2-2; clone size: NA; CDR3 protein: CASSSGTGGNTGELFF; CDR3 DNA: TGTGCCAGCAGCTCCGGGACAGGGGGAAACACCGGGGAGCTGTTTTTT
D gene: TRBD1; V gene: TRBV5-1; J gene: TRBJ1-6; clone size: few; CDR3 protein: CASSPSGGNSPLHF; CDR3 DNA: TGCGCCAGCAGCCCGTCAGGGGGGAATTCACCCCTCCACTTT
D gene: NA; V gene: TRBV6-5; J gene: TRBJ2-7; clone size: NA; CDR3 protein: CASRLQGPYEQYF; CDR3 DNA: TGTGCCAGCAGATTACAGGGACCCTACGAGCAGTACTTC
D gene: TRBD2; V gene: TRBV4-1; J gene: TRBJ2-7; clone size: NA; CDR3 protein: CASSQVLAGSYEQYF; CDR3 DNA: TGCGCCAGCAGCCAAGTCCTAGCGGGGTCCTACGAGCAGTACTTC
D gene: NA; V gene: TRBV19; J gene: TRBJ1-5; clone size: NA; CDR3 protein: CASSISTGFNQPQHF; CDR3 DNA: TGTGCCAGTAGTATTTCGACAGGTTTCAATCAGCCCCAGCATTTT